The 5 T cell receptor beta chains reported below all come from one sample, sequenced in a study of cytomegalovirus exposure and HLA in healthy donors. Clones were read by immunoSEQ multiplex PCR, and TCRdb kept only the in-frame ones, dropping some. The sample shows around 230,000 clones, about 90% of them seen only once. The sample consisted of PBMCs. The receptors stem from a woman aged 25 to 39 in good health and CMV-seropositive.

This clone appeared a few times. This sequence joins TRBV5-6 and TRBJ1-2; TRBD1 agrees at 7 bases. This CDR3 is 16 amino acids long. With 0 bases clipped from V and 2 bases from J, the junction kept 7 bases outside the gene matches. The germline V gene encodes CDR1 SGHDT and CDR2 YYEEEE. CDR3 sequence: CASSLAGVQGNYGYTF. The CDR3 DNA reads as TGTGCCAGCAGCTTGGCTGGCGTACAGGGGAACTATGGCTACACCTTC.

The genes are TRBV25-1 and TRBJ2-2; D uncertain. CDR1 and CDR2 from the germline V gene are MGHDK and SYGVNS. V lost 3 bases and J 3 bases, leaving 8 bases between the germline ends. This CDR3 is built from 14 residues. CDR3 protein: CASSESRDTGELFF. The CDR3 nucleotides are TGTGCCAGCAGTGAGTCTAGAGACACCGGGGAGCTGTTTTTT.

The chain's CDR3 is CAISEPSGSVEDTQYF. The CDR3 DNA reads TGTGCCATCAGCGAACCTAGCGGGAGCGTCGAGGATACGCAGTATTTT. V and J are TRBV10-3 and TRBJ2-3; 10 nucleotides align to TRBD2. This CDR3 region has 16 residues. The germline gives CDR1 ENHRY, CDR2 SYGVKD. V gave up 6 bases and J gave up 6 bases; unmatched junction bases: 12.

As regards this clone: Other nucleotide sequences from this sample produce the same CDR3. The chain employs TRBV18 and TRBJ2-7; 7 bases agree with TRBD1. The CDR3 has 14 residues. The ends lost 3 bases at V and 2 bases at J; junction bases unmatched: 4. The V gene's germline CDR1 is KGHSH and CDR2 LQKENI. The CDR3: CASSPRQGTYEQYF. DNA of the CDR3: TGTGCCAGCTCACCCCGACAGGGTACCTACGAGCAGTACTTC.

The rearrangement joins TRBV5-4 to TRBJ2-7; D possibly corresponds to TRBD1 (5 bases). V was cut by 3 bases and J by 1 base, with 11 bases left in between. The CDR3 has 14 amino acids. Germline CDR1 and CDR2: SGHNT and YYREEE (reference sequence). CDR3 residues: CASSSAKGSYEQYF. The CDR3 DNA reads TGTGCCAGCAGCTCAGCGAAGGGGTCCTACGAGCAGTACTTC.